This paragraph reports one T cell receptor (beta chain). In its sample, this clone comes out as medium-sized (0.01 to 0.1%). No antigen is known for it. No much larger clonotype is one base removed from it; base qualities were not supplied. Library generation was performed with the immunoSEQ multiplex PCR assay. The immuneACCESS repertoire file appears here via TCRdb, limited to in-frame rearrangements. These files lack a portion of the clones; in checked studies, under half of the deficit traces to unresolved V genes, and the cause of the others is not known. This sample is represented by 32,000 or so clones; about 88% of them were singletons. The leading ten clones occupy roughly 10% of the sample. The junction carries 16 bases between V and J, which are trimmed by 7 bases and 7 bases respectively. CDR1 and CDR2 (SEHNR, FQNEAQ) derive from the germline V gene (reference sequence). From the cysteine up to the phenylalanine, the CDR3 has a length of 13 residues. The DNA shown is the 39-base CDR3, in frame from base 1.

The sample is drawn from a study of T cell changes during pregnancy in multiple sclerosis (dated by TCRdb to the late 2010s). Context from the whole study: The study looked at changes in the T cell repertoire across pregnancy in women with multiple sclerosis.

The specimen was CD8+ T cells from peripheral blood mononuclear cells, collected in the second trimester of pregnancy. The clonotype comes from a female donor with multiple sclerosis, enrolled in a pregnancy study. The sequence joins TRBV7-9 to TRBJ1-2; perhaps TRBD1 is the D gene, with 5 bases matching. The CDR3 protein is CASTTRRRGGYTF. The bases read TGTGCCAGCACCACTCGCAGGAGGGGTGGCTACACCTTC.